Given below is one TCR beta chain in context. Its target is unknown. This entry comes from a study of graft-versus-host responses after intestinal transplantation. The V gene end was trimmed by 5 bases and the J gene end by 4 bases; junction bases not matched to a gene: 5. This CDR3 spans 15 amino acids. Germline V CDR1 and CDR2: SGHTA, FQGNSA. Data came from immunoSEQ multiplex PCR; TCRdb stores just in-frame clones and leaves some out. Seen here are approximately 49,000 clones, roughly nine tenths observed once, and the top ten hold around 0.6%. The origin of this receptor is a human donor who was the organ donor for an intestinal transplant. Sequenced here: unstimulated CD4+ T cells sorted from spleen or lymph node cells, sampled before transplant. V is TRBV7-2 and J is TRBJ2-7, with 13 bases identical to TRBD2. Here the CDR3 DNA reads TGTGCCAGCAGCCCCTCGACTAGCGGGAGGTACGAGCAGTACTTC. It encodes CASSPSTSGRYEQYF.